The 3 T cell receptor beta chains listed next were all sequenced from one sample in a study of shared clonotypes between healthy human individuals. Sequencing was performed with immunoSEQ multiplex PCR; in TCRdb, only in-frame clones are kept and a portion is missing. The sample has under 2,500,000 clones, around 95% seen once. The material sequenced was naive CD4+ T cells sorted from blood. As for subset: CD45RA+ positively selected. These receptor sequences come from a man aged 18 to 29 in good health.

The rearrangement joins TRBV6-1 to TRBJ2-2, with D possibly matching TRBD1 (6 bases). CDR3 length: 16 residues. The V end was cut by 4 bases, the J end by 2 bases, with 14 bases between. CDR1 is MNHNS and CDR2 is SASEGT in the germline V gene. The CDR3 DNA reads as TGTGCCAGCAGTGCCAGGACAGAGCATAACACCGGGGAGCTGTTTTTT. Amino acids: CASSARTEHNTGELFF.

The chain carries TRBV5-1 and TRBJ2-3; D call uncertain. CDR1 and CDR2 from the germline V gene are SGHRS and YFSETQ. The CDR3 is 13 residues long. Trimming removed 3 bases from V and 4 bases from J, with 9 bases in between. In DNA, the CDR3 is TGCGCCAGCAGCTGGGTAGCAGCAGATACGCAGTATTTT. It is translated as CASSWVAADTQYF.

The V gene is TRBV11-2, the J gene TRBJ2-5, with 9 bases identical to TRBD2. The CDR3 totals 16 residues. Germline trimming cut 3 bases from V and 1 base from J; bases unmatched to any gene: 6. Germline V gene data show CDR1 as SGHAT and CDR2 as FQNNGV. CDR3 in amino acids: CASSLAGGTPQETQYF. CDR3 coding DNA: TGTGCCAGCAGCTTGGCGGGGGGGACACCCCAAGAGACCCAGTACTTC. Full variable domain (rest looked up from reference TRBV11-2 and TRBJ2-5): EAGVAQSPRYKIIEKRQSVAFWCNPISGHATLYWYQQILGQGPKLLIQFQNNGVVDDSQLPKDRFSAERLKGVDSTLKIQPAKLEDSAVYLCASSLAGGTPQETQYFGPGTRLLVL.